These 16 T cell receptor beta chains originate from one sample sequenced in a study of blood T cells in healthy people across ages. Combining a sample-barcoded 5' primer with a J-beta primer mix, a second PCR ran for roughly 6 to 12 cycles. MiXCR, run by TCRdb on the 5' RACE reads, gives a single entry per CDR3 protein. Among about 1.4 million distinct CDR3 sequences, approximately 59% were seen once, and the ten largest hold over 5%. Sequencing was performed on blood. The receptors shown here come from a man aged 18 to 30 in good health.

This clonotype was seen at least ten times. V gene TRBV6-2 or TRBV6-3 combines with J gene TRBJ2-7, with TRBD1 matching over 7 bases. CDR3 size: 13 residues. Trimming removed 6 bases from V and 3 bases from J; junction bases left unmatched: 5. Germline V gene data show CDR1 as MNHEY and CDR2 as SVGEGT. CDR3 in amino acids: CASSPGQIYEQYF. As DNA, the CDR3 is TGTGCCAGCAGCCCGGGACAGATCTACGAGCAGTACTTC.

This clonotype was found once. The CDR3 spells CASSYQPATLYEQYF. In DNA form, the CDR3 reads TGTGCCAGCAGTTACCAGCCGGCCACCCTTTACGAGCAGTACTTC. V and J are TRBV6-2 or TRBV6-3 and TRBJ2-5; D is unresolved. TRBJ2-7 matches the DNA end more closely, so the J call is doubtful. Germline V gene sequence: CDR1 MNHEY, CDR2 SVGEGT. The CDR3 has 15 amino acids.

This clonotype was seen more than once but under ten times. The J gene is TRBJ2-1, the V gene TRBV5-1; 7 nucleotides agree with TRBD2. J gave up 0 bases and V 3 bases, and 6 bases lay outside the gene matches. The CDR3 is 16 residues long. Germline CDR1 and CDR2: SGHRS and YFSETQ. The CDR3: CASSSTSPSSYNEQFF. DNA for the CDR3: TGCGCCAGCAGCTCGACTAGCCCGAGCTCCTACAATGAGCAGTTCTTC. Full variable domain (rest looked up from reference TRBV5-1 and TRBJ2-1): KAGVTQTPRYLIKTRGQQVTLSCSPISGHRSVSWYQQTPGQGLQFLFEYFSETQRNKGNFPGRFSGRQFSNSRSEMNVSTLELGDSALYLCASSSTSPSSYNEQFFGPGTRLTVL.

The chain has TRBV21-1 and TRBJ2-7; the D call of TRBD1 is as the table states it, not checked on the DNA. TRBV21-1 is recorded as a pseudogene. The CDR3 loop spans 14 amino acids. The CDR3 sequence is CASSKRGDTYEQYF. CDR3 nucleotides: TGTGCCAGCAGCAAAAGAGGGGACACCTACGAGCAGTACTTC.

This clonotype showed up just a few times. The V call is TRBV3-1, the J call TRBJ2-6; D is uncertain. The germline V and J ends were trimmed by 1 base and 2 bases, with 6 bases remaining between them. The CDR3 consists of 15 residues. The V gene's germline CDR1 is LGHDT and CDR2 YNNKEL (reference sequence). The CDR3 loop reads CASSQVIPGANVLTF. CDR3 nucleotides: TGTGCCAGCAGCCAAGTGATTCCTGGGGCCAACGTCCTGACTTTC.

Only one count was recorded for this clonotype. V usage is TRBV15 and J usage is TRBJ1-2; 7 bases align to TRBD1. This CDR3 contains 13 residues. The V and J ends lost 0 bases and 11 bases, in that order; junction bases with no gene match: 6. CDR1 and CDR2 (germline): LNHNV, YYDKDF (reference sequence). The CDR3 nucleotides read TGTGCCACCAGCAGAGACCTCGACAGGGTATACACCTTC. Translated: CATSRDLDRVYTF. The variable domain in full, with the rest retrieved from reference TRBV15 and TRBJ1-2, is DAMVIQNPRYQVTQFGKPVTLSCSQTLNHNVMYWYQQKSSQAPKLLFHYYDKDFNNEADTPDNFQSRRPNTSFCFLDIRSPGLGDTAMYLCATSRDLDRVYTFGSGTRLTVV.

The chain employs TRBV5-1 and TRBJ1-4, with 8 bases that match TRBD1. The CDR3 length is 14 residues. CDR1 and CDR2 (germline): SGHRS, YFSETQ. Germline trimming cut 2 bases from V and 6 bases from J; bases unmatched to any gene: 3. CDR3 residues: CASSFTGGDEKLFF. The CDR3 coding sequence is TGCGCCAGCAGCTTTACAGGGGGAGATGAAAAACTGTTTTTT.

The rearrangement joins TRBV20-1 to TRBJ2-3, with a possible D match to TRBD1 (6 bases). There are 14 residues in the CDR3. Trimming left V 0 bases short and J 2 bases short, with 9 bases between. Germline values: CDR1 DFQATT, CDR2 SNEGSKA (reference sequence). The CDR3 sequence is CSARDQGSTDTQYF. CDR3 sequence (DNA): TGCAGTGCTAGAGACCAGGGGTCCACAGATACGCAGTATTTT.

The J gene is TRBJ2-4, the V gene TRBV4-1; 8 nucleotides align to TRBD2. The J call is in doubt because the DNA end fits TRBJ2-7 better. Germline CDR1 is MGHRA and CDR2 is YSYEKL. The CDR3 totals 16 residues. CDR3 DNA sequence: TGCGCCAGCAGCCAAGATCGGGGGGGCTCCCCCTACGAGCAGTACTTC. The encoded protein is CASSQDRGGSPYEQYF.

CDR3 sequence: CASSEKGRNYGYTF. CDR3 coding DNA: TGTGCCAGCAGCGAAAAAGGCCGAAACTATGGCTACACCTTC. This chain joins TRBV4-2 and TRBJ1-2; D gene ambiguous. The CDR3 spans 14 residues. Germline V lookup: CDR1 LGHNA, CDR2 YNFKEQ. Trimming cost V 5 bases and J 2 bases, with 12 bases left between them.

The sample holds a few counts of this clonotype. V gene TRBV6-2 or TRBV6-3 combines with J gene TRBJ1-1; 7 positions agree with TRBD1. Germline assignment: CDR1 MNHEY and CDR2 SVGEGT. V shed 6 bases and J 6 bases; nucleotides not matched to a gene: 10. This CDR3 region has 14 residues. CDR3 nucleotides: TGTGCCAGCAGACAGGGGCTGTCCACCGCTGAAGCTTTCTTT. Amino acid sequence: CASRQGLSTAEAFF.

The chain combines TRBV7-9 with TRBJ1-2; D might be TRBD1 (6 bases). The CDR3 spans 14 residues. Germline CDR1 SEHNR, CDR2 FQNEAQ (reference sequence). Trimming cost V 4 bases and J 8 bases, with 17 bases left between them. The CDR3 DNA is TGTGCCAGCAGCTCCACAACCAGGGGCGGCGGCTACACCTTC. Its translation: CASSSTTRGGGYTF. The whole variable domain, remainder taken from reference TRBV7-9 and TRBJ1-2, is DTGVSQNPRHKITKRGQNVTFRCDPISEHNRLYWYRQTLGQGPEFLTYFQNEAQLEKSRLLSDRFSAERPKGSFSTLEIQRTEQGDSAMYLCASSSTTRGGGYTFGSGTRLTVV.

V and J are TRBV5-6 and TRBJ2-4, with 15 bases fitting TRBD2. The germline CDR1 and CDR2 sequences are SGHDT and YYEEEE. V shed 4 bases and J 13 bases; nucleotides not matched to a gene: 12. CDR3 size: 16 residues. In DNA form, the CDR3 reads TGTGCCAGCAGCCCTAATCAGGGACTAGCGGGGGGTGAGCAGTACTTC. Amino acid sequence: CASSPNQGLAGGEQYF.

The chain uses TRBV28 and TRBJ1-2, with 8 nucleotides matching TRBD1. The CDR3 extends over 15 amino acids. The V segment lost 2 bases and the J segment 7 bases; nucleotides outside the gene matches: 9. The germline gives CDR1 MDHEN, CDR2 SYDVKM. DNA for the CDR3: TGTGCCAGCAGTTTACGGGGACAGGATTGGGGTGGCTACACCTTC. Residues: CASSLRGQDWGGYTF.

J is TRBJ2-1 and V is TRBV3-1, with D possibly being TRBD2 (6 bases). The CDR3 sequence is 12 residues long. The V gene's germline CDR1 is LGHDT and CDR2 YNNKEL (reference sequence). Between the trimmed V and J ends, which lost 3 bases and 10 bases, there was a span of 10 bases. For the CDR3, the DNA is TGTGCCAGCAGCCATACGGAGGGAGAGCAGTTCTTC. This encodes CASSHTEGEQFF.

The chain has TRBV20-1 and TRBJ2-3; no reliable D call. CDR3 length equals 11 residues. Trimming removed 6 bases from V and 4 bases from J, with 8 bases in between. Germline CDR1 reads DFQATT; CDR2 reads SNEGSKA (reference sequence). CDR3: CSARNSDTQYF. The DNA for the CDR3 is TGCAGTGCAAGGAACTCAGATACGCAGTATTTT.